This entry lists 25 T cell receptor beta chains sequenced from one sample in a study of response to subunit inactivated influenza vaccine. TCRdb passed the RT-PCR reads through MiXCR, listing each CDR3 protein once. This sample has around 300,000 distinct CDR3 sequences, with 22% found just once. The sample in question was PBMCs from blood, obtained approximately 22 months after vaccination. Every receptor here comes from a man between 45 and 75 years old who received an inactivated influenza vaccine.

This sequence joins TRBV6-2 or TRBV6-3 and TRBJ1-5; D not certain. The germline V gene has CDR1 MNHEY and CDR2 SVGEGT. The CDR3 contains 15 residues. The V end was cut by 7 bases, the J end by 7 bases, with 20 bases between. The DNA for the CDR3 is TGTGCCAGCATCCCTAAGGGCCACCTGGGGCAGCCCCAGCATTTT. Translation gives CASIPKGHLGQPQHF.

The chain employs TRBV5-1 and TRBJ2-1, with 11 bases aligning to TRBD2. Germline assignment: CDR1 SGHRS and CDR2 YFSETQ. The trim removed 4 bases at V and 0 bases at J, leaving 3 bases unmatched. The CDR3 has 16 amino acids. The CDR3 DNA follows: TGCGCCAGCAGCGAAACTAGCGGGAGCTCCTACAATGAGCAGTTCTTC. Translated: CASSETSGSSYNEQFF.

The J gene is TRBJ1-5, the V gene TRBV20-1, with D possibly TRBD1 on 6 matching bases. The germline V and J ends were trimmed by 3 bases and 4 bases, with 16 bases remaining between them. Germline V gives CDR1 DFQATT, CDR2 SNEGSKA (reference sequence). The CDR3 extends over 15 amino acids. The chain's CDR3 is CSASSTDSFNQPQHF. CDR3 in DNA: TGCAGTGCTAGTTCTACGGACAGCTTTAATCAGCCCCAGCATTTT.

This clonotype has just a few counts. The J gene is TRBJ2-1, the V gene TRBV12-3 or TRBV12-4; the D is unclear. Trimming cost V 8 bases and J 0 bases, with 17 bases left between them. CDR3 length: 16 residues. DNA of the CDR3: TGTGCCAGCCGACCCGATACGCGTAGCTCCTACAATGAGCAGTTCTTC. Its translation is CASRPDTRSSYNEQFF.

The chain couples TRBV28 to TRBJ2-7; 14 bases fit TRBD2. The CDR3 spans 19 residues. J gave up 0 bases and V 7 bases, and 14 bases lay outside the gene matches. Germline V gene sequence: CDR1 MDHEN, CDR2 SYDVKM. The CDR3 here is CASMSHPGLAGVHSYEQYF. The CDR3 DNA follows: TGTGCCAGCATGTCTCACCCGGGACTAGCGGGGGTACACTCCTACGAGCAGTACTTC.

This clonotype was counted only a few times. The chain couples TRBV19 to TRBJ1-5; tentative D call: TRBD1 (6 bases). Germline values: CDR1 LNHDA, CDR2 SQIVND (reference sequence). The CDR3 consists of 15 residues. V lost 3 bases and J lost 5, with 14 bases in between. The CDR3 loop reads CASSISTGPYQPQHF. CDR3 DNA: TGTGCCAGTAGTATCTCGACAGGACCGTATCAGCCCCAGCATTTT.

This clonotype has at least ten counts. The rearrangement uses TRBV7-2 and TRBJ1-2; D gene uncertain. V dropped 0 bases and J dropped 0 bases, with 8 bases sitting between them. Germline CDR1 reads SGHTA; CDR2 reads FQGNSA. CDR3 size: 15 residues. CDR3 sequence reads: CASSLAGLANYGYTF. The CDR3 nucleotides read TGTGCCAGCAGCTTAGCCGGACTAGCTAACTATGGCTACACCTTC.

This clonotype was seen more than once but under ten times. The chain carries TRBV20-1 and TRBJ1-1, with D unclear. The CDR3 length is 14 residues. The germline CDR1 and CDR2 sequences are DFQATT and SNEGSKA (reference sequence). V dropped 0 bases and J dropped 4 bases, with 12 bases sitting between them. The CDR3 DNA is TGCAGTGCTAGAGATCCGGGGTTAGGCACTGAAGCTTTCTTT. It specifies CSARDPGLGTEAFF.

J is TRBJ2-7 and V is TRBV5-1; 8 nucleotides line up with TRBD1. The germline CDR1 and CDR2 sequences are SGHRS and YFSETQ. Unmatched junction bases numbered 5, after V lost 4 bases and J lost 2 bases. The CDR3 has 14 amino acids. CDR3 nucleotide sequence: TGCGCCAGCAGCCACGGACAGGGCGCCTACGAGCAGTACTTC. Its translation: CASSHGQGAYEQYF.

This chain connects TRBV29-1 to TRBJ2-2; possible D gene TRBD2, 5 bases. The CDR3 runs to 14 residues. V lost 4 bases and J 1 base, leaving 10 bases between the germline ends. Germline V lookup: CDR1 SQVTM, CDR2 ANQGSEA. Here the CDR3 DNA reads TGCAGCGTTGCCGGGATTAGGAACACCGGGGAGCTGTTTTTT. This translates into CSVAGIRNTGELFF.

This clonotype was detected ten times or more. V usage is TRBV9 and J usage is TRBJ2-1; TRBD2 is a possible D gene (5 bases). Trimming removed 4 bases from V and 3 bases from J, with 11 bases in between. The CDR3 runs to 14 residues. Germline lookup yields CDR1 SGDLS and CDR2 YYNGEE. This CDR3 reads CASSPRTSYNEQFF. CDR3 coding DNA: TGTGCCAGCAGCCCCCGAACTAGCTACAATGAGCAGTTCTTC.

The V and J genes are TRBV7-9 and TRBJ1-1, with 8 nucleotides matching TRBD1. Trimming cost V 5 bases and J 4 bases; bases outside gene matches: 6. The CDR3 is 14 amino acids. Germline V gene data show CDR1 as SEHNR and CDR2 as FQNEAQ (reference sequence). CDR3 coding DNA: TGTGCCAGCAGCGCACAGGGGGGGAGCACTGAAGCTTTCTTT. Translated: CASSAQGGSTEAFF.

This clonotype has ten or more counts. The chain employs TRBV12-3 or TRBV12-4 and TRBJ1-1; TRBD1 matches at 8 bases. The CDR3 has 13 residues. V was clipped by 6 bases and J by 4 bases; unmatched bases: 4. CDR3 residues: CASRPGQGTEAFF. The CDR3, as DNA: TGTGCCAGCAGGCCAGGACAGGGCACTGAAGCTTTCTTT.

This chain connects TRBV27 to TRBJ1-1; D is ambiguous. CDR1 and CDR2 from the germline V gene are MNHEY and SMNVEV (reference sequence). CDR3 length: 14 residues. V was shortened by 6 bases and J by 3 bases, with 14 bases between the two germline ends. This CDR3 is CASSPFTAYTEAFF. In DNA form, the CDR3 reads TGTGCCAGCAGCCCCTTCACAGCTTACACTGAAGCTTTCTTT.

V gene TRBV10-1 combines with J gene TRBJ2-7; TRBD2 agrees at 9 bases. CDR3 length: 14 residues. The junction had 2 bases not matched to a gene; V was cut back by 0 bases and J by 5 bases. Germline V gene sequence: CDR1 WNHNN, CDR2 SYGVQD (reference sequence). CDR3 in DNA: TGCGCCAGCAGTGAGTCTGGACTAGCGCACGAGCAGTACTTC. Its translation is CASSESGLAHEQYF.

The chain combines TRBV5-1 with TRBJ2-5; D unclear. The CDR3 length is 15 residues. Germline values: CDR1 SGHRS, CDR2 YFSETQ. V lost 0 bases and J 5 bases, leaving 14 bases between the germline ends. The CDR3 loop is CASSLALSPQETQYF. In DNA form, the CDR3 reads TGCGCCAGCAGCTTGGCTTTATCCCCCCAGGAGACCCAGTACTTC.

The gene calls are TRBV6-1 and TRBJ2-2, with 10 bases that match TRBD1. Germline CDR1 and CDR2: MNHNS and SASEGT. Germline trimming cut 6 bases from V and 6 bases from J; bases unmatched to any gene: 7. The CDR3 sequence is 15 residues long. This CDR3 is CASRTGTGVPGELFF. As DNA, the CDR3 is TGTGCCAGCAGAACCGGGACAGGGGTTCCCGGGGAGCTGTTTTTT.

This clonotype was recorded a few times. The chain has TRBV21-1 and TRBJ2-7; TRBD1 is the table's D call, not checked against the DNA. TRBV21-1 is a pseudogene locus. The CDR3 has 15 amino acids. CDR3 DNA sequence: TGTGCCAGCAGAGGAAACGGACGGGCGAGCGACGAGCAGTACTTC. Protein product: CASRGNGRASDEQYF.

The chain carries TRBV12-3 or TRBV12-4 and TRBJ2-5, with 7 bases identical to TRBD1. V shed 6 bases, J shed 4 bases, and the junction held 8 bases outside the gene matches. The CDR3 is made up of 14 amino acids. CDR3 residues: CASSPWDSLETQYF. In nucleotides, the CDR3 is TGTGCCAGCAGCCCTTGGGACAGTCTAGAGACCCAGTACTTC.

This clonotype was detected many times. The gene calls are TRBV28 and TRBJ2-5; 7 bases agree with TRBD2. V gave up 5 bases and J gave up 2 bases; unmatched junction bases: 2. The CDR3 length is 13 residues. Germline lookup yields CDR1 MDHEN and CDR2 SYDVKM. CDR3: CASSPGLQETQYF. The CDR3, as DNA: TGTGCCAGCAGTCCGGGACTACAAGAGACCCAGTACTTC.

This clonotype was counted many times. This chain links TRBV24-1 with TRBJ2-2, with 8 bases matching TRBD1. V dropped 6 bases and J dropped 3; count of bases not matched to a gene: 8. The CDR3 contains 16 residues. Germline CDR1 and CDR2: KGHDR and SFDVKD. The CDR3 nucleotides are TGTGCCACCAGTAATTCCTGGACAGGGTACACCGGGGAGCTGTTTTTT. Amino acids: CATSNSWTGYTGELFF.

The sample holds a few counts of this clonotype. V and J are TRBV20-1 and TRBJ1-4, with a weak D call TRBD1 (6 bases). Germline V gives CDR1 DFQATT, CDR2 SNEGSKA (reference sequence). The V end lost 0 bases, the J end lost 5 bases, and 13 bases lay between the germline ends. The CDR3 is 15 amino acids. The CDR3 loop is CSARDLETGNEKLFF. CDR3 DNA: TGCAGTGCTAGAGATCTCGAGACAGGCAATGAAAAACTGTTTTTT.

This clonotype was counted between two and nine times. The chain joins TRBV9 to TRBJ2-7; 10 bases are shared with TRBD1. The V segment lost 3 bases and the J segment 2 bases; nucleotides outside the gene matches: 8. The CDR3 totals 16 residues. Germline CDR1 SGDLS, CDR2 YYNGEE. The CDR3 nucleotides are TGTGCCAGCAGCGAGGCCCCCGGGACAGGGGCCTACGAGCAGTACTTC. This translates into CASSEAPGTGAYEQYF. The variable domain in full, completed from reference TRBV9 and TRBJ2-7, reads DSGVTQTPKHLITATGQRVTLRCSPRSGDLSVYWYQQSLDQGLQFLIQYYNGEERAKGNILERFSAQQFPDLHSELNLSSLELGDSALYFCASSEAPGTGAYEQYFGPGTRLTVT.

In this sample, this clonotype turned up a few times. The CDR3 DNA reads as TGTGCCAGTAAGGCGCGACATCGAACCCCCCAAGAGACCCAGTACTTC. Translated: CASKARHRTPQETQYF. J is TRBJ2-5 and V is TRBV19, with no clear D. From germline, CDR1 is LNHDA and CDR2 SQIVND (reference sequence). The CDR3 runs 16 residues. With 7 bases removed from V and 1 base from J, the gap between germline ends came to 19 bases. Based on the CDR3 plus reference TRBV19 and TRBJ2-5, the full variable domain is DGGITQSPKYLFRKEGQNVTLSCEQNLNHDAMYWYRQDPGQGLRLIYYSQIVNDFQKGDIAEGYSVSREKKESFPLTVTSAQKNPTAFYLCASKARHRTPQETQYFGPGTRLLVL.

This CDR3 is CASSLAGLENTEAFF. The CDR3 DNA is TGCGCCAGCAGCTTGGCAGGGCTCGAGAACACTGAAGCTTTCTTT. This chain links TRBV5-1 with TRBJ1-1; D possibly corresponds to TRBD1 (5 bases). The length of the CDR3 is 15 residues. Per germline, CDR1 SGHRS and CDR2 YFSETQ. V lost 0 bases, J lost 1 base, and 10 bases lay in between.